This is a list of T cell receptor beta chains from one sample in a study of early T cells in non-severe SARS-CoV-2 infection. TCRdb fed the 5' RACE reads into MiXCR, producing one record per CDR3 protein. The profile shows more than 65,000 distinct CDR3 sequences, roughly 14% of them singletons. Sequences were derived from whole blood, sampled at baseline. The origin of the receptors is an adult who was a healthcare worker with PCR-confirmed SARS-CoV-2 infection or an uninfected control (not recorded which). Both conserved end residues are part of each CDR3. Fields, in order: CDR3 DNA, CDR3 protein, clone size, J gene, V gene, D gene. A D gene is named only where the DNA matches it firmly. Size is stated for part of the rows, as once, few or many counts, or as a class when the clone is expanded.

TGTGCCAGCAGCCAAGTTACAGCGGGGCCCTACGAGCAGTACTTC | CASSQVTAGPYEQYF | few | TRBJ2-7 | TRBV14 | TRBD2
TGCGCCAGCAGCCAAGATGTCGAACAGAGTCAACAAGAGACCCAGTACTTC | CASSQDVEQSQQETQYF | few | TRBJ2-5 | TRBV4-1 | NA
TGTGCCAGCAGCCCCGACCTAGCGGATACAGATACGCAGTATTTT | CASSPDLADTDTQYF | few | TRBJ2-3 | TRBV7-8 | TRBD2
TGTGCCAGCTCACCAGGAGCGGGAGGGCGGACAGATACGCAGTATTTT | CASSPGAGGRTDTQYF | few | TRBJ2-3 | TRBV18 | TRBD2
TGTGCCAGCAGCCCAGCCGGGACTTATCAAGAGACCCAGTACTTC | CASSPAGTYQETQYF | NA | TRBJ2-5 | TRBV7-6 | NA
TGTGCCAGCAGCTACGACAGAGATCAGCCCCAGCATTTT | CASSYDRDQPQHF | many | TRBJ1-5 | TRBV7-3 | NA
TGTGCCAGCAATGACCCAGTCACTGAAGCTTTCTTT | CASNDPVTEAFF | many | TRBJ1-1 | TRBV2 | NA
TGCGCCAGCAGCTTGGAAACTAGCGGGAATGGCGGGGAGCTGTTTTTT | CASSLETSGNGGELFF | NA | TRBJ2-2 | TRBV5-1 | TRBD2
TGTGCCTGGAGTGTGCCAGGGGGTTCAGATACGCAGTATTTT | CAWSVPGGSDTQYF | NA | TRBJ2-3 | TRBV30 | TRBD1
TGCAGCGTTGGGAGCGGAGAACATTACGAGCAGTACTTC | CSVGSGEHYEQYF | many | TRBJ2-7 | TRBV29-1 | NA
TGTGCCATCAGTGAAACCTACGAGCAGTACTTC | CAISETYEQYF | few | TRBJ2-7 | TRBV10-3 | NA
TGTGCCAGCAGCTTAAACCCCCTAGCGGGAGCGGCAGATACGCAGTATTTT | CASSLNPLAGAADTQYF | NA | TRBJ2-3 | TRBV7-2 | TRBD2
TGTGCCAGCCACGACAGGGGGCAACACGAGCAGTACTTC | CASHDRGQHEQYF | NA | TRBJ2-7 | TRBV13 | TRBD1
TGTGCCAGCAGGCGACAGGGCCTCTCCACCCTCTCCTACGAGCAGTACTTC | CASRRQGLSTLSYEQYF | NA | TRBJ2-7 | TRBV6-2/TRBV6-3 | TRBD1
TGTGCCAGCAGCCTCCGGGACTCAATACATACGCAGTATTTT | CASSLRDSIHTQYF | few | TRBJ2-3 | TRBV5-4 | NA
TGTGCCAGTAACGCAGGGGGGAACACTGAAGCTTTCTTT | CASNAGGNTEAFF | NA | TRBJ1-1 | TRBV19 | TRBD1
TGTGCCATCAGCTCCGTCGGGGGTGAAGGGATTTTTACAAATGAGCAGTTCTTC | CAISSVGGEGIFTNEQFF | NA | TRBJ2-1 | TRBV10-3 | NA
TGTGCCAGCATGCCGGGCTACTCCTACGAGCAGTACTTC | CASMPGYSYEQYF | many | TRBJ2-7 | TRBV28 | NA
TGTGCCAGCAGCTTCGCTAGCGGGACTGAGCAGTTCTTC | CASSFASGTEQFF | NA | TRBJ2-1 | TRBV7-2 | TRBD2
TGCAGTGCTCTTACGCCGGGGCTCGGCGAGCAGTACTTC | CSALTPGLGEQYF | NA | TRBJ2-7 | TRBV20-1 | NA
TGTGCCAGCAGTTTGGGTAGCGGGAGTAAAGATACGCAGTATTTT | CASSLGSGSKDTQYF | NA | TRBJ2-3 | TRBV27 | TRBD2
TGTGCCAGCAGCCGGGGCCCGAACACCGGGGAGCTGTTTTTT | CASSRGPNTGELFF | few | TRBJ2-2 | TRBV9 | NA
TGTGCCAGCAGTTTAACAACAGGGCCGATTGGAAAGCATTACGAGCAGTACTTC | CASSLTTGPIGKHYEQYF | few | TRBJ2-7 | TRBV12-3/TRBV12-4 | NA
TGTGCCAGCAGCAGGGACGGACGTAGGGGTGGCTACACCTTC | CASSRDGRRGGYTF | few | TRBJ1-2 | TRBV7-9 | NA
TGTGCCAGCAGCTTTGGGGGGAGTTCACCCCTCCACTTT | CASSFGGSSPLHF | NA | TRBJ1-6 | TRBV27 | NA
TGTGCCAGCAGACGGGGGACAGGGGAAAACACCGGGGAGCTGTTTTTT | CASRRGTGENTGELFF | few | TRBJ2-2 | TRBV5-8 | TRBD1
TGTGCCAGCAGCTTAGGAGGGCTAGCGGATCAGCCCCAGCATTTT | CASSLGGLADQPQHF | NA | TRBJ1-5 | TRBV7-9 | NA
TGTGCCAGCAGGGGACTAGCGGGAGGTTTTTACAATGAGCAGTTCTTC | CASRGLAGGFYNEQFF | NA | TRBJ2-1 | TRBV28 | TRBD2
TGTGCCAGCACTGGGGGAAGCGGGCTCATAGCCGATACGCAGTATTTT | CASTGGSGLIADTQYF | few | TRBJ2-3 | TRBV2 | NA
TGTGCCAGCAGTCCCTTGAGGTCCGGCCAAACCTACTTC | CASSPLRSGQTYF | NA | TRBJ2-7 | TRBV6-5 | NA
TGCAGCGTTGGGCAGAACTATGGCTACACCTTC | CSVGQNYGYTF | few | TRBJ1-2 | TRBV29-1 | NA
TGTGCCAGCAGCTTAGAAGGGAGGGGCTACGAGCAGTACTTC | CASSLEGRGYEQYF | NA | TRBJ2-7 | TRBV7-8 | TRBD2
TGTGCCAGCTCACCACTCGGGGATACTGAAGCTTTCTTT | CASSPLGDTEAFF | few | TRBJ1-1 | TRBV18 | NA
TGTGCCAGCAGATATGGGACAGGGGAGTACTTC | CASRYGTGEYF | NA | TRBJ2-7 | TRBV27 | TRBD1
TGCAGTGCGGCCGCGGGAGTGGCGTACGAGCAGTACTTC | CSAAAGVAYEQYF | few | TRBJ2-7 | TRBV20-1 | TRBD2
TGCGCCAGCAGTGAGTCCCCAGGGCGCCATGGCTACACCTTC | CASSESPGRHGYTF | many | TRBJ1-2 | TRBV10-2 | NA
TGTGCCAGCAGCTTAACGGGACTAGCGGTCCTCAATGAGCAGTTCTTC | CASSLTGLAVLNEQFF | NA | TRBJ2-1 | TRBV7-3 | TRBD2
TGCGCCAGCAGCTTTGCGGGATTGGACACCGGGGAGCTGTTTTTT | CASSFAGLDTGELFF | NA | TRBJ2-2 | TRBV5-1 | NA
TGCAGCCAATCCGCCGGGACCCGTCAGGGCTACACCTTC | CSQSAGTRQGYTF | few | TRBJ1-2 | TRBV20-1 | NA
TGTGCCAGCAGCTTAGGTTCGGAAGCTTTCTTT | CASSLGSEAFF | NA | TRBJ1-1 | TRBV7-9 | NA
TGCAGTGCTCGTCCCCAATTCGGGACTAGCTTTGATACGCAGTATTTT | CSARPQFGTSFDTQYF | NA | TRBJ2-3 | TRBV20-1 | TRBD2
TGTGCCAGCAGCTTGTTATCCGCCTACGGGACGTACAATGAGCAGTTCTTC | CASSLLSAYGTYNEQFF | few | TRBJ2-1 | TRBV7-6 | NA
TGTGCCAGCAGCTTAGCCGGGGCCGGCACCGGGGAGCTGTTTTTT | CASSLAGAGTGELFF | many | TRBJ2-2 | TRBV7-6 | NA
TGTGCCAGCAGCACGAGGGGGGGGACTAGCACAGATACGCAGTATTTT | CASSTRGGTSTDTQYF | NA | TRBJ2-3 | TRBV7-8 | NA
TGTGCCAGCAGTTCCGGGACACCCCAGTACGAGCAGTACTTC | CASSSGTPQYEQYF | NA | TRBJ2-7 | TRBV28 | NA
TGCAGCGTTGAAGAGGTAGCGTCCCCCTACGAGCAGTACTTC | CSVEEVASPYEQYF | many | TRBJ2-7 | TRBV29-1 | NA
TGTGCCAGCAGTTCCCGGACAGGAACTAGAAGCACCATATATTTT | CASSSRTGTRSTIYF | NA | TRBJ1-3 | TRBV7-2 | TRBD1
TGTGCCAGTTCCCGGGGAGGTACCTACGAGCAGTACTTC | CASSRGGTYEQYF | few | TRBJ2-7 | TRBV28 | NA
TGTGCCAGCAGCTCCCAGCCTGGCGCCCAGAAGGGCAATGAGCAGTTCTTC | CASSSQPGAQKGNEQFF | NA | TRBJ2-1 | TRBV7-2 | NA
TGTGCCAGCAGGTCCCAGGGAAAAGACTATGGCTACACCTTC | CASRSQGKDYGYTF | few | TRBJ1-2 | TRBV28 | NA
TGTGCCAGCAGCCCCCGGGCAGTCGCCATTCAGTACTTC | CASSPRAVAIQYF | NA | TRBJ2-4 | TRBV28 | NA
TGTGCCAGCAGCGTAGGGGGACAGGGGTTAACTGGAAACACCATATATTTT | CASSVGGQGLTGNTIYF | many | TRBJ1-3 | TRBV9 | TRBD1
TGTGTCAGCTCGCCCACCCAGACTAGTGAAGAGACCCAGTACTTC | CVSSPTQTSEETQYF | NA | TRBJ2-5 | TRBV18 | NA